These 11 T cell receptor delta chains share one sample of origin, sequenced in a study of Vδ1+ human thymocytes. Study results and limitations: Highly polyclonal TRG and TRD repertoires with Gaussian CDR3 length distributions appeared in thymus.

RNA was extracted from the cells and then reverse transcribed. CDR3 amplicons came from multiplex PCR with pooled V-gene forward and constant-region reverse primers. TCRdb reanalyzed the multiplex PCR reads using CATT. This table holds some 54,000 delta-chain clones, 15% to 20% found once. Their recognized antigens are unknown. Material for sequencing was Vdelta1+ gamma-delta thymocytes from the thymus. Subset reported: FACS-sorted CD3+ TCRalphabeta- TCRVdelta1+ TCRVdelta2- thymocytes. The receptors were gathered from a boy in the first two years of life who had congenital heart surgery.

This clone turned up a few times. The chain recombines TRDV1 with TRDJ1; a weak D match, TRDD2 (5 bases). The CDR3 covers 15 residues. With 2 bases removed from V and 3 bases from J, the gap between germline ends came to 13 bases. Germline CDR1 and CDR2: TSWWSYY and QGS. CDR3 region: CALGENFRYSDKLIF. The DNA of the CDR3 is TGTGCTCTTGGGGAAAACTTCCGCTACTCCGATAAACTCATCTTT.

This clone was detected only a few times. The V and J genes are TRDV1 and TRDJ1; 7 bases fit TRDD3. Trimming at V came to 2 bases and at J to 0 bases, leaving 9 bases not matched to a gene. Germline V gene data show CDR1 as TSWWSYY and CDR2 as QGS. The CDR3 has 17 amino acids. This chain's CDR3 is CALGELYWGSHTDKLIF. CDR3 coding DNA: TGTGCTCTTGGGGAATTATACTGGGGATCCCACACCGATAAACTCATCTTT.

This chain uses TRDV1 with TRDJ1, with TRDD3 identical over 11 bases. Germline trimming cut 4 bases from V and 0 bases from J; bases unmatched to any gene: 25. The CDR3 spans 23 residues. Germline CDR1 reads TSWWSYY; CDR2 reads QGS. CDR3 residues: CALGGTTRRKRWGIRSYTDKLIF. In nucleotides, the CDR3 is TGTGCTCTTGGGGGGACGACTAGGCGTAAAAGATGGGGGATACGCTCTTACACCGATAAACTCATCTTT.

This clone occurred a few times. This rearrangement joins TRDV1 to TRDJ1; TRDD3 matches at 10 bases. Trimming removed 1 base from V and 0 bases from J; junction bases left unmatched: 23. CDR1 is TSWWSYY and CDR2 is QGS in the germline V gene. The CDR3 is 23 residues long. The CDR3 sequence is CALGEPPLGVNWGMEVYTDKLIF. The CDR3 DNA sequence: TGTGCTCTTGGGGAACCCCCCCTTGGTGTGAACTGGGGGATGGAGGTGTACACCGATAAACTCATCTTT.

V usage is TRDV1 and J usage is TRDJ1; 7 positions agree with TRDD3. V lost 2 bases, J lost 0 bases, and 24 bases stayed unmatched. The CDR3 is 22 amino acids. Germline-derived CDR1 and CDR2 are TSWWSYY and QGS. CDR3 residues: CALGEVLLCTGDPGDYTDKLIF. The CDR3 DNA is TGTGCTCTTGGGGAAGTACTCCTCTGTACTGGGGATCCGGGGGATTACACCGATAAACTCATCTTT.

This clone has a handful of counts. The V call is TRDV1, the J call TRDJ1; D call uncertain. The V end was cut by 4 bases, the J end by 1 base, with 10 bases between. Germline V gives CDR1 TSWWSYY, CDR2 QGS. The CDR3 totals 14 residues. The CDR3 sequence is CALGVPRLTDKLIF. The CDR3 DNA reads TGTGCTCTTGGGGTCCCTCGACTCACCGATAAACTCATCTTT.

This clone has just a few counts. The chain recombines TRDV1 with TRDJ1; 10 nucleotides line up with TRDD3. V lost 4 bases to trimming and J lost 1 base; unmatched junction nucleotides: 27. Germline V gene sequence: CDR1 TSWWSYY, CDR2 QGS. This CDR3 has 23 residues. CDR3 in DNA: TGTGCTCTTGGGGGCCAGGAGGGCCTTCCCCTCAGTACTGGGGGATTCCTCACCGATAAACTCATCTTT. It specifies CALGGQEGLPLSTGGFLTDKLIF.

The table lists this clone with a few counts. The chain is built from TRDV2 and TRDJ1; 9 bases are shared with TRDD3. This CDR3 comprises 22 residues. V lost 1 base and J lost 0; bases outside the gene matches: 23. Germline V CDR1 and CDR2: GEAIGNYY, EKD. The CDR3 reads CACDTDPLLLGEKGGYTDKLIF. The CDR3 DNA follows: TGTGCCTGTGACACGGACCCCCTTCTACTGGGGGAAAAGGGAGGGTACACCGATAAACTCATCTTT.

The chain couples TRDV1 to TRDJ1; D remains ambiguous. CDR1 and CDR2 from the germline V gene are TSWWSYY and QGS. The CDR3 runs 20 residues. V was shortened by 4 bases and J by 3 bases, with 30 bases between the two germline ends. The CDR3 DNA reads TGTGCTCTTGGGGCATTAGCCATTCCCCAGTTTACCTTTGGAGCCGATAAACTCATCTTT. As protein: CALGALAIPQFTFGADKLIF.

This clone was detected only a few times. The chain has TRDV1 and TRDJ2; 7 bases line up with TRDD3. V trimming: 2 bases; J trimming: 0 bases; junction bases outside the gene matches: 12. Germline V lookup: CDR1 TSWWSYY, CDR2 QGS. This CDR3 has 19 residues. CDR3 DNA: TGTGCTCTTGGGGAATCACTTGGGGGAGTTAAAGCTTTGACAGCACAACTCTTCTTT. This encodes CALGESLGGVKALTAQLFF.

This clone appeared a few times. The chain is built from TRDV1 and TRDJ1; 10 bases align to TRDD3. The CDR3 runs 22 residues. CDR1 is TSWWSYY and CDR2 is QGS in the germline V gene. The trim removed 2 bases at V and 3 bases at J, leaving 24 bases unmatched. Here the CDR3 DNA reads TGTGCTCTTGGGGAATTGTCCCTCCTACGAGGTACTGGGGGATTTAAACCCGATAAACTCATCTTT. This sequence encodes CALGELSLLRGTGGFKPDKLIF.